Below are 22 T cell receptor beta chains sequenced from a single sample in a study of radiotherapy plus CTLA-4 blockade in lung cancer (dated by TCRdb to about 2018). Receptor libraries were prepared by the immunoSEQ multiplex PCR assay. TCRdb obtained this table from immuneACCESS and retained in-frame rearrangements with V and J assigned. These tables miss some clones; where compared with another copy, unresolved V genes account for less than half of the shortfall, and the remainder is unexplained. This sample lists some 110,000 clones; approximately 80% were detected once. About 3.3% of the sample is held by the ten biggest clonotypes. The sequencing here drew on peripheral blood, taken from a patient treated with radiotherapy plus ipilimumab. The origin of the receptors is a human donor with non-small cell lung cancer that progressed on radiotherapy plus ipilimumab. Some clones in this sample may be carry-over from other donors' samples.

In this sample, this clone turned up a few times. The rearrangement uses TRBV5-1 and TRBJ2-3; D is possibly TRBD2 (6 bases). Trimming took off 3 bases at V and 1 base at J, with 12 bases between the two ends. This CDR3 has 15 amino acids. The germline gives CDR1 SGHRS, CDR2 YFSETQ. The CDR3 reads CASSSDYLGTDTQYF. The CDR3, as DNA: TGCGCCAGCAGCTCGGACTATTTAGGCACAGATACGCAGTATTTT.

This sequence joins TRBV7-3 and TRBJ1-1; weak D call: TRBD1 (5 bases). CDR1 is SGHTA and CDR2 is FQGTGA in the germline V gene. V was shortened by 4 bases and J by 7 bases, with 19 bases between the two germline ends. This CDR3 is 15 amino acids long. CDR3 DNA sequence: TGTGCCAGCAGCTCATCCGGGGACGGAAGGAGTGAAGCTTTCTTT. It is translated as CASSSSGDGRSEAFF.

CDR3 DNA: TGTGCCGTTCAGCAGGTCGGGGGCACAGATACGCAGTATTTT. This encodes CAVQQVGGTDTQYF. The J gene is TRBJ2-3, the V gene TRBV10-3; possibly TRBD2 for D (5 bases). Between the trimmed V and J ends, which lost 11 bases and 1 base, there was a span of 16 bases. The CDR3 has 14 amino acids. Germline loops: CDR1 ENHRY, CDR2 SYGVKD.

The chain combines TRBV5-1 with TRBJ2-1, with TRBD1 matching 8 bases. CDR3 length: 15 amino acids. V lost 3 bases to trimming and J lost 4 bases; unmatched junction nucleotides: 6. Germline V CDR1 and CDR2: SGHRS, YFSETQ. DNA for the CDR3: TGCGCCAGCAGCTACTCCGGGACAGGATACAATGAGCAGTTCTTC. It codes for CASSYSGTGYNEQFF.

CDR3 region: CASSRNSGTGGYEQYF. The CDR3 nucleotides read TGTGCCAGCAGCAGAAACTCCGGGACAGGGGGTTACGAGCAGTACTTC. This sequence joins TRBV11-2 and TRBJ2-7; 11 bases agree with TRBD1. The CDR3 contains 16 residues. CDR1 is SGHAT and CDR2 is FQNNGV in the germline V gene. The V segment lost 5 bases and the J segment 4 bases; nucleotides outside the gene matches: 10.

The rearrangement uses TRBV5-1 and TRBJ1-1; no reliable D call. V was cut by 1 base and J by 7 bases, with 17 bases left in between. CDR3 length: 15 amino acids. Germline values: CDR1 SGHRS, CDR2 YFSETQ. CDR3 sequence reads: CASSLFQAGEYEAFF. The CDR3 DNA reads as TGCGCCAGCAGCTTGTTCCAGGCTGGAGAATATGAAGCTTTCTTT.

V is TRBV27 and J is TRBJ1-5, with 8 bases matching TRBD1. Unmatched junction bases numbered 4, after V lost 3 bases and J lost 6 bases. The CDR3 covers 14 residues. Germline-derived CDR1 and CDR2 are MNHEY and SMNVEV (reference sequence). This CDR3 reads CASSFQQGGQPQHF. In nucleotides, the CDR3 is TGTGCCAGCAGTTTCCAACAGGGGGGTCAGCCCCAGCATTTT.

Concerning this clone: The same CDR3 is also encoded by other DNA sequences in this sample. This chain connects TRBV9 to TRBJ2-2; D uncertain. From germline, CDR1 is SGDLS and CDR2 YYNGEE. The V end was cut by 4 bases, the J end by 6 bases, with 10 bases between. This CDR3 contains 13 residues. This CDR3 reads CASSQISSGELFF. CDR3 nucleotide sequence: TGTGCCAGCAGCCAAATCTCGTCCGGGGAGCTGTTTTTT.

V gene TRBV7-9 combines with J gene TRBJ2-7; TRBD2 matches at 9 bases. The CDR3 consists of 15 residues. Germline V gene sequence: CDR1 SEHNR, CDR2 FQNEAQ (reference sequence). The V gene end was trimmed by 4 bases and the J gene end by 6 bases; junction bases not matched to a gene: 10. The CDR3 DNA reads as TGTGCCAGCAGCTCCCCGGGACTAGCTCGGTCCGAGCAGTACTTC. Its translation: CASSSPGLARSEQYF.

This sequence joins TRBV16 and TRBJ2-3; tentative D call: TRBD2 (6 bases). Germline CDR1 reads KGHSY; CDR2 reads FQNENV. The V end was cut by 4 bases, the J end by 0 bases, with 11 bases between. This CDR3 comprises 15 residues. The CDR3 here is CASSPGGASTDTQYF. Written as DNA, the CDR3 is TGTGCCAGCAGCCCCGGAGGGGCTAGCACAGATACGCAGTATTTT.

The chain employs TRBV19 and TRBJ2-7; 7 bases fit TRBD1. The CDR3 runs to 15 residues. CDR1 is LNHDA, CDR2 SQIVND, per germline (reference sequence). Trimming took 5 bases from V and 3 from J; bases not matched to a gene: 10. CDR3 sequence: CASSVAAGGYYEQYF. The CDR3 DNA reads TGTGCCAGTAGTGTCGCGGCAGGGGGATACTACGAGCAGTACTTC.

J is TRBJ1-6 and V is TRBV5-4; 9 positions agree with TRBD1. Trimming removed 4 bases from V and 10 bases from J; junction bases left unmatched: 9. The CDR3 extends over 15 amino acids. Germline V gives CDR1 SGHNT, CDR2 YYREEE (reference sequence). CDR3 sequence: CASSQGGQGNSPLHF. The CDR3, as DNA: TGTGCCAGCAGCCAAGGGGGACAGGGAAACTCACCCCTCCACTTT.

The chain uses TRBV7-8 and TRBJ1-6; tentative D call: TRBD1 (5 bases). This CDR3 is built from 15 residues. With 1 base removed from V and 6 bases from J, the gap between germline ends came to 10 bases. Germline CDR1 and CDR2: SGHVS and FQNEAQ. Written as DNA, the CDR3 is TGTGCCAGCAGCTTAGGGACATACACTAATTCACCCCTCCACTTT. Translated: CASSLGTYTNSPLHF.

This clone came up many times. The chain uses TRBV18 and TRBJ1-2; D is uncertain. Per the germline V gene, CDR1 is KGHSH and CDR2 is LQKENI. This CDR3 is 13 amino acids long. Trimming cost V 2 bases and J 2 bases, with 6 bases left between them. The CDR3 is CASSPTENYGYTF. CDR3 bases: TGTGCCAGCTCACCAACAGAAAACTATGGCTACACCTTC. Complete variable domain (other parts from reference TRBV18 and TRBJ1-2): NAGVMQNPRHLVRRRGQEARLRCSPMKGHSHVYWYRQLPEEGLKFMVYLQKENIIDESGMPKERFSAEFPKEGPSILRIQQVVRGDSAAYFCASSPTENYGYTFGSGTRLTVV.

CDR3 in DNA: TGTGCCATCAGACAGGGGGCTTCGGACACCGGGGAGCTGTTTTTT. The encoded protein is CAIRQGASDTGELFF. The chain joins TRBV10-3 to TRBJ2-2; TRBD1 matches 9 bases. Looked up from germline, CDR1 is ENHRY and CDR2 is SYGVKD. V shed 6 bases, J shed 3 bases, and the junction held 5 bases outside the gene matches. The CDR3 runs 15 residues.

The chain combines TRBV5-1 with TRBJ1-2, with D maybe TRBD1 (5 bases). CDR1 and CDR2 (germline): SGHRS, YFSETQ. The V end lost 0 bases, the J end lost 4 bases, and 16 bases lay between the germline ends. The length of the CDR3 is 16 residues. The CDR3 is CASSLVGAGSSYGYTF. For the CDR3, the DNA is TGCGCCAGCAGCTTGGTTGGGGCAGGGAGTTCCTATGGCTACACCTTC.

The chain recombines TRBV19 with TRBJ1-1; perhaps TRBD1 as D (5 bases). Germline V gene lookup returns CDR1 LNHDA and CDR2 SQIVND (reference sequence). Trimming removed 3 bases at V and 3 bases at J, with 14 bases between. There are 15 residues in the CDR3. The CDR3 coding sequence is TGTGCCAGTAGTATTTATCCGACAGTTTACACTGAAGCTTTCTTT. Translating gives CASSIYPTVYTEAFF.

The chain combines TRBV2 with TRBJ1-1; a weak D match, TRBD1 (5 bases). The CDR3 consists of 14 residues. CDR1 SNHLY and CDR2 FYNNEI come from the germline V gene. V was shortened by 6 bases and J by 5 bases, with 16 bases between the two germline ends. The CDR3 coding sequence is TGTGCCAGCAGGCAGGGATACCGGGGGACTGAAGCTTTCTTT. Encoded protein: CASRQGYRGTEAFF.

This chain links TRBV20-1 with TRBJ2-3; D gene uncertain. The V and J ends lost 3 bases and 6 bases respectively, with 7 bases between them. CDR1 DFQATT and CDR2 SNEGSKA come from the germline V gene (reference sequence). CDR3 length equals 11 residues. CDR3 in amino acids: CSARVWDTQYF. The CDR3 coding sequence is TGCAGTGCTAGGGTCTGGGATACGCAGTATTTT.

The chain joins TRBV15 to TRBJ1-2; D unresolved. The CDR3 extends over 16 amino acids. V was clipped by 3 bases and J by 4 bases, with 18 bases between them. The germline CDR1 and CDR2 sequences are LNHNV and YYDKDF (reference sequence). The CDR3 loop is CATSRNPPSVGYGYTF. CDR3 DNA: TGTGCCACCAGCAGGAATCCCCCCTCAGTCGGCTATGGCTACACCTTC.

This rearrangement joins TRBV6-6 to TRBJ1-1; D might be TRBD1 (6 bases). V was shortened by 6 bases and J by 5 bases, with 16 bases between the two germline ends. The CDR3 has 14 residues. Germline assignment: CDR1 MNHNY and CDR2 SVGAGI (reference sequence). Written as DNA, the CDR3 is TGTGCCAGCAGCTGGGACACCCCGAGGACTGAAGCTTTCTTT. It encodes CASSWDTPRTEAFF.

The rearrangement uses TRBV7-8 and TRBJ1-1; D gene uncertain. Trimming shortened V by 0 bases and J by 6 bases, and 14 bases separated the two germline ends. Germline assignment: CDR1 SGHVS and CDR2 FQNEAQ. CDR3 length: 15 residues. The CDR3 spells CASSLAPWRLSEAFF. The CDR3 DNA reads as TGTGCCAGCAGCTTAGCGCCTTGGCGGTTGTCTGAAGCTTTCTTT.